The T cell receptor beta chain under discussion was sequenced for a study of blood T cell repertoires in COVID-19. On the study more broadly: COVID-19 samples, acute and convalescent, were from the United States, Italy and Spain. PBMCs, B-cell-depleted T cells, or T cells were the source of the cDNA or gDNA that made up the material.

J gave up 2 bases and V 4 bases, and 4 bases lay outside the gene matches. Germline lookup yields CDR1 WNHNN and CDR2 SYGVQD (reference sequence). The length of the CDR3 is 16 residues. Study processing details: Quantification of nucleated cells was approximated via reference gene primer amplification. This table comes from immunoSEQ multiplex PCR, and its TCRdb copy is limited to in-frame clones, with some not included. For V, J and clone size, that table is used; D and trimming come from the DNA. This sample carries 130,000 to 150,000 clones, roughly 88% of them seen once, and the ten largest clones take approximately 7.1%.

The receptor comes from a woman in her 50s in a cohort sampled during active or convalescent COVID-19. Sequencing was carried out using peripheral blood. The rearrangement links TRBV10-1 to TRBJ2-3; 12 bases are shared with TRBD2. The CDR3 DNA follows: TGCGCCAGCAGTGGGGCTAGCGGGGGGGACACAGATACGCAGTATTTT. Its protein product is CASSGASGGDTDTQYF.